The clone carrying this TCR beta chain was observed a handful of times. Its antigen is unidentified. The data originate from a study of cytomegalovirus exposure and HLA in healthy donors. Study results and limitations: Earlier analysis found most TCR beta V segments productive about 87% or about 30% of the time. Certain sequence variants were highly shared and formed a cluster, and this cluster was likely a sequencing artifact.

V lost 1 base and J 4 bases, leaving 7 bases between the germline ends. Germline V gene lookup returns CDR1 SGHVS and CDR2 FQNEAQ. This CDR3 comprises 13 residues. PCR involved 60 Vbeta and 13 Jbeta primers. Some clones are missing from TCRdb's copy, which holds only in-frame ones; the method was immunoSEQ multiplex PCR. This sample has about 140,000 clones, with roughly 83% found just once. This receptor was taken from a man aged 40-55 years in good health and CMV-seropositive. Sequencing was carried out using PBMCs. The rearrangement links TRBV7-8 to TRBJ1-1, with no clear D. In nucleotides, the CDR3 is TGTGCCAGCAGCTTAGAACGGAGCACTGAAGCTTTCTTT. Protein: CASSLERSTEAFF.